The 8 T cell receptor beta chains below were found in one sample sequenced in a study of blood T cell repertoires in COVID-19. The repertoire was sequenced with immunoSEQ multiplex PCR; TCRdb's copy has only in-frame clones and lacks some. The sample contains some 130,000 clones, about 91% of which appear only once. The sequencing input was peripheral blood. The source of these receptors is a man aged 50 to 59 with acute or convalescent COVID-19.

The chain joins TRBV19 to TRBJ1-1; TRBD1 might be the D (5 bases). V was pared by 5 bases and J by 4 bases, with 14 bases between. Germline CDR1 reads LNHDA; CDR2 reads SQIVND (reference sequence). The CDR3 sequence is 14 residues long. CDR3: CASSSPGLGTEAFF. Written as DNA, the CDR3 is TGTGCCAGTAGTTCCCCAGGGTTGGGCACTGAAGCTTTCTTT.

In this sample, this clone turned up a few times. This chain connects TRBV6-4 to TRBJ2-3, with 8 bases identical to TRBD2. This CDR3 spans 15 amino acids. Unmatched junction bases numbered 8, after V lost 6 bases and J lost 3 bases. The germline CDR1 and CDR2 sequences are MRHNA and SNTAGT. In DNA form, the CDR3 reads TGTGCCAGCAGCCCTACTAGCGGTAGTACAGATACGCAGTATTTT. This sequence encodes CASSPTSGSTDTQYF.

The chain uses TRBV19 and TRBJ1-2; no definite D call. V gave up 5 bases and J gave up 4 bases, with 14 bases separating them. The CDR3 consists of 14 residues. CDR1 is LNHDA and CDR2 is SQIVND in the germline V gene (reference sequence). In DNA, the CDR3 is TGTGCCAGTAGTCGAGGATCTCTCGGCTATGGCTACACCTTC. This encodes CASSRGSLGYGYTF. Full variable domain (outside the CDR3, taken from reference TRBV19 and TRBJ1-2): DGGITQSPKYLFRKEGQNVTLSCEQNLNHDAMYWYRQDPGQGLRLIYYSQIVNDFQKGDIAEGYSVSREKKESFPLTVTSAQKNPTAFYLCASSRGSLGYGYTFGSGTRLTVV.

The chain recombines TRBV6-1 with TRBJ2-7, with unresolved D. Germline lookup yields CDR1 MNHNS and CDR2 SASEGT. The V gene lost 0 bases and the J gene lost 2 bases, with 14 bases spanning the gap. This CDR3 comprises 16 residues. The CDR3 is CASSEARNAVPYEQYF. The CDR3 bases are TGTGCCAGCAGTGAAGCGAGGAATGCGGTACCCTACGAGCAGTACTTC.

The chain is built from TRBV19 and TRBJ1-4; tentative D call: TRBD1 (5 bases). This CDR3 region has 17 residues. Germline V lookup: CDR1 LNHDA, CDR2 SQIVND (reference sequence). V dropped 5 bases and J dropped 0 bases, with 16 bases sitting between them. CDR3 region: CASSPSLTVATNEKLFF. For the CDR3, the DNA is TGTGCCAGTAGTCCTTCCCTGACAGTTGCAACTAATGAAAAACTGTTTTTT.

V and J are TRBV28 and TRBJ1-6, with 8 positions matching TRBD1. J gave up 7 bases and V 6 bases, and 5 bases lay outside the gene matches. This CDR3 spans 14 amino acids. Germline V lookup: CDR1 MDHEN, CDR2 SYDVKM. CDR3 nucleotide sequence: TGTGCCAGCAGCCATGACAGGGGCAATTCACCCCTCCACTTT. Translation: CASSHDRGNSPLHF.

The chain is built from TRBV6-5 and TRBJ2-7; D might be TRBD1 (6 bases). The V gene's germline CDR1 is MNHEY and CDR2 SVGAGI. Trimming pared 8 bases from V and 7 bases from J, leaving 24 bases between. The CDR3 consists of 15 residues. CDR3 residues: CASSPTVLLTGEQYF. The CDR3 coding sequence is TGTGCCAGCTCACCGACGGTTTTACTAACAGGGGAGCAGTACTTC.

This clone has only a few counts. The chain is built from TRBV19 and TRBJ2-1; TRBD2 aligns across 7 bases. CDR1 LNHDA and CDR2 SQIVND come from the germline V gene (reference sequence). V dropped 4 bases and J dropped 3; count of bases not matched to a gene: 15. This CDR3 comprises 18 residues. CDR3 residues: CASSRRSGALSNYNEQFF. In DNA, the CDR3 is TGTGCCAGTAGTAGAAGGAGCGGGGCCCTCTCTAACTACAATGAGCAGTTCTTC.